Listed below are T cell receptor beta chains from one sample, sequenced in a study of blood T cell repertoires in COVID-19. Clones were read by immunoSEQ multiplex PCR, and TCRdb kept only the in-frame ones, dropping some. The sample lists 9,500 to 15,000 clones; approximately 80% were seen once. Specimen: peripheral blood. The receptors originated from a human donor in a cohort sampled during active COVID-19. Both conserved end residues are part of each CDR3. D genes are given only for firm matches. Size is stated for part of the rows, as once, few or many counts, or as a class when the clone is expanded.

TRBJ1-1,-,TRBV5-1,-,TGCGCCAGCAGCTCCTTACAGGGGAACACTGAAGCTTTCTTT,CASSSLQGNTEAFF
TRBJ2-4,TRBD2,TRBV2,-,TGTGCCAGCAGTTCTTTAGCGGGGTGGTCCAAAAACATTCAGTACTTC,CASSSLAGWSKNIQYF
TRBJ1-4,-,TRBV7-8,-,TGTGCCAGCAGCTGGGATTACCGGGACGGAGGGGAAAAACTGTTTTTT,CASSWDYRDGGEKLFF
TRBJ1-1,-,TRBV7-9,-,TGTGCCAGCAGCAGAGGACGAGGGGCTTTCTTT,CASSRGRGAFF
TRBJ2-5,-,TRBV3-1/TRBV3-2,-,TGTGCCAGCAGCCAAGATTTGAGGGGGGAGACCCAGTACTTC,CASSQDLRGETQYF
TRBJ1-2,-,TRBV7-9,-,TGTGCCAGCAGCTTAGACAGTCGGGGCTATGGCTACACCTTC,CASSLDSRGYGYTF
TRBJ1-5,-,TRBV9,-,TGTGCCAGCAGCGTAGTTCCCCAGGGTGGCAATCAGCCCCAGCATTTT,CASSVVPQGGNQPQHF
TRBJ2-2,-,TRBV7-9,few,TGTGCCAGCAGCTTGGCCCCCCGGGGCACCGGGGAGCTGTTTTTT,CASSLAPRGTGELFF
TRBJ2-1,-,TRBV27,-,TGTGCCAGCAGTTTTCTGTCCTACAATGAGCAGTTCTTC,CASSFLSYNEQFF
TRBJ2-3,-,TRBV19,once,TGTGCCAGTAGTCCCCAACCCGCCATTAGCGGCGATACGCAGTATTTT,CASSPQPAISGDTQYF
TRBJ1-2,TRBD1,TRBV30,-,TGTGCCTGGGGGCACGGGACAGGGGTAACCTATGGCTACACCTTC,CAWGHGTGVTYGYTF
TRBJ1-3,-,TRBV30,-,TGTGCCTGGAGTGGGCTAGTTGCCTCTGGAAACACCATATATTTT,CAWSGLVASGNTIYF
TRBJ1-4,TRBD1,TRBV27,-,TGTGCCAGCAGTCAGAAACTCCGTACAGGGGGAAAACTGTTTTTT,CASSQKLRTGGKLFF
TRBJ2-1,-,TRBV15,-,TGTGCCACCAGGCGGGGTATATACAATGAGCAGTTCTTC,CATRRGIYNEQFF
TRBJ2-1,-,TRBV6-5,-,TGTGCCAGCAGTAAGGGACTCGGCCCGGGGAATGAGCAGTTCTTC,CASSKGLGPGNEQFF
TRBJ1-1,-,TRBV7-9,-,TGTGCCAGCAGCCCGCAAGGAGGCACTGAAGCTTTCTTT,CASSPQGGTEAFF
TRBJ2-7,-,TRBV5-5,-,TGTGCCAGCAGGTCGGGTACTTACGAGCAGTACTTC,CASRSGTYEQYF
TRBJ2-7,-,TRBV28,once,TGTGCCAGCAGTCAACCATCGTTCTGGACAGATGCCTACGAGCAGTACTTC,CASSQPSFWTDAYEQYF
TRBJ1-6,-,TRBV7-2,-,TGTGCCAGCAGGAGAGTGGGGGCGTCGAATTCACCCCTCCACTTT,CASRRVGASNSPLHF
TRBJ2-7,-,TRBV9,-,TGTGCCAGCAGCGTACAGGGATCCTCCTACGAGCAGTACTTC,CASSVQGSSYEQYF
TRBJ1-1,TRBD1,TRBV7-3,-,TGTGCCAGCAGCCAAACAGGGGGCTTCACTGAAGCTTTCTTT,CASSQTGGFTEAFF
TRBJ2-2,-,TRBV2,-,TGTGCCAGCAGGCCGGAGGCCGGGGAGCTGTTTTTT,CASRPEAGELFF
TRBJ1-5,TRBD1,TRBV12-3/TRBV12-4,-,TGTGCCAGCAGGGGTGCAGGGGGCCAGCCCCAGCATTTT,CASRGAGGQPQHF
TRBJ2-1,TRBD2,TRBV27,-,TGTGCCAGCAGTTTGGGGAGGGGAAGCTACAATGAGCAGTTCTTC,CASSLGRGSYNEQFF
TRBJ2-1,TRBD2,TRBV19,-,TGTGCCAGTATTCCTAGCGGCAATTCCTACAATGAGCAGTTCTTC,CASIPSGNSYNEQFF
TRBJ2-7,-,TRBV14,-,TGTGCCAGCAGCCACCAAAAAAACAGGGTGGGCTACGAGCAGTACTTC,CASSHQKNRVGYEQYF
TRBJ1-1,-,TRBV5-5,-,TGTGCCAGCAGCTTGGTGGGCAGTATGAACACTGAAGCTTTCTTT,CASSLVGSMNTEAFF
TRBJ2-1,TRBD2,TRBV28,-,TGTGCCAGCACCCTAAGGCGGACTAGCGGGGGGGATTATGAGCAGTTCTTC,CASTLRRTSGGDYEQFF
TRBJ1-2,TRBD1,TRBV6-5,-,TGTGCCAGCAGTTACTTGGGACAGGGATTTGGCTATGGCTACACCTTC,CASSYLGQGFGYGYTF
TRBJ2-1,-,TRBV2,-,TGTGCCAGCAGTGTTGATCCAGGGGCTGAGCAGTTCTTC,CASSVDPGAEQFF
TRBJ1-2,-,TRBV6-5,-,TGTGCCAGCAGTCGGACACTTCGATATGGCTACACCTTC,CASSRTLRYGYTF
TRBJ1-5,TRBD1,TRBV5-1,-,TGCGCCAGCAGCACCGGACAGGGCAATCAGCCCCAGCATTTT,CASSTGQGNQPQHF
TRBJ2-2,-,TRBV5-5,-,TGTGCCAGCAGACTCCGAACAGGCTACACCGGGGAGCTGTTTTTT,CASRLRTGYTGELFF
TRBJ2-1,TRBD2,TRBV10-1,-,TGCGCCAGCAGTGGACTAGCGGGGGTTACCTCCTACAATGAGCAGTTCTTC,CASSGLAGVTSYNEQFF
TRBJ2-3,TRBD2,TRBV28,-,TGTGCCAGCAGTTTAAGGCGGGGGGGTACTCTTTTATTAGGAGATACGCAGTATTTT,CASSLRRGGTLLLGDTQYF
TRBJ2-7,TRBD1,TRBV18,once,TGTGCCAGCTCCGCGACAGGGTCCTACGAGCAGTACTTC,CASSATGSYEQYF
TRBJ1-2,-,TRBV30,-,TGTGCCTGGAGTGTAACTCGCATGGGCTACACCTTC,CAWSVTRMGYTF
TRBJ2-7,TRBD1,TRBV7-2,-,TGTGCCAGCAGCTCACAGGGGGTGGGCTCCTACGAGCAGTACTTC,CASSSQGVGSYEQYF
TRBJ2-1,-,TRBV3-1/TRBV3-2,-,TGTGCCAGCTCTCTGAGTGGGGGAGGCGAGCAGTTCTTC,CASSLSGGGEQFF
TRBJ1-2,TRBD1,TRBV10-3,-,TGTGCCATCAGTGTCCTCGGGCCTGACAGGGGACGCGACTATGGCTACACCTTC,CAISVLGPDRGRDYGYTF
TRBJ2-1,-,TRBV28,-,TGTGCCAGCAGTTTTTTCTCGGAGGAGCAGTTCTTC,CASSFFSEEQFF